The rows below give T cell receptor beta chains drawn from one sample of a study of memory CD4+ T cells and cytomegalovirus serostatus. Libraries were prepared by immunoSEQ multiplex PCR; TCRdb keeps only in-frame clonotypes and omits some of them. This table holds 25,000 to 35,000 clones, around 74% found once. Sequences were obtained from memory CD4+ T cells from blood. All receptors derive from an adult in good health and CMV-seronegative. Some clones in this sample may be carry-over from other donors' samples. Each CDR3 is given with its conserved first and last residue. A D gene is named only where the DNA matches it firmly. Where a row states a size, it is once, few, many or the class of an expanded clone; other rows omit it.

D gene: NA
CDR3 length: 18
V gene: TRBV11-3
clone size: NA
J gene: TRBJ2-2
CDR3 protein: CASSFPRWGTTNTGELFF

D gene: NA
CDR3 length: 14
V gene: TRBV6-5
clone size: NA
J gene: TRBJ1-1
CDR3 protein: CAVQQGSAVTEAFF

D gene: NA
CDR3 length: 13
V gene: TRBV19
clone size: NA
J gene: TRBJ2-7
CDR3 protein: CASSIQGKGEQYF

D gene: NA
CDR3 length: 14
V gene: TRBV18
clone size: NA
J gene: TRBJ2-7
CDR3 protein: CASSGGSHSYEQYF

D gene: NA
CDR3 length: 14
V gene: TRBV19
clone size: NA
J gene: TRBJ1-5
CDR3 protein: CASSPRGGNQPQHF

D gene: NA
CDR3 length: 13
V gene: TRBV6-4
clone size: few
J gene: TRBJ1-1
CDR3 protein: CASSEIMNTEAFF

D gene: NA
CDR3 length: 13
V gene: TRBV6-1
clone size: few
J gene: TRBJ1-1
CDR3 protein: CASKPLELGRAFF

D gene: NA
CDR3 length: 14
V gene: TRBV7-9
clone size: NA
J gene: TRBJ2-7
CDR3 protein: CASSSRNTGYEQYF

D gene: NA
CDR3 length: 11
V gene: TRBV29-1
clone size: NA
J gene: TRBJ2-1
CDR3 protein: CSARGYNEQFF

D gene: NA
CDR3 length: 13
V gene: TRBV7-9
clone size: NA
J gene: TRBJ2-5
CDR3 protein: CASSRVGAETQYF

D gene: NA
CDR3 length: 16
V gene: TRBV5-1
clone size: few
J gene: TRBJ1-1
CDR3 protein: CASSSDMAVMNTEAFF

D gene: TRBD1
CDR3 length: 15
V gene: TRBV6-6
clone size: NA
J gene: TRBJ1-5
CDR3 protein: CASRPVGQGHQPQHF

D gene: TRBD1
CDR3 length: 16
V gene: TRBV19
clone size: NA
J gene: TRBJ1-5
CDR3 protein: CASSIKGQSPSQPQHF

D gene: TRBD2
CDR3 length: 15
V gene: TRBV5-1
clone size: NA
J gene: TRBJ2-3
CDR3 protein: CASSREGGRWDTQYF

D gene: NA
CDR3 length: 16
V gene: TRBV5-4
clone size: NA
J gene: TRBJ1-3
CDR3 protein: CASSLEGSRSGNTIYF

D gene: NA
CDR3 length: 12
V gene: TRBV2
clone size: NA
J gene: TRBJ2-7
CDR3 protein: CASLITEYEQYF

D gene: TRBD1
CDR3 length: 17
V gene: TRBV10-1
clone size: NA
J gene: TRBJ2-2
CDR3 protein: CASSELPGQGSTGELFF

D gene: TRBD2
CDR3 length: 16
V gene: TRBV9
clone size: NA
J gene: TRBJ2-1
CDR3 protein: CASSPLFAGGYNEQFF

D gene: TRBD1
CDR3 length: 14
V gene: TRBV6-5
clone size: NA
J gene: TRBJ1-1
CDR3 protein: CASRKPDRATEAFF

D gene: NA
CDR3 length: 13
V gene: TRBV10-1
clone size: NA
J gene: TRBJ2-2
CDR3 protein: CASRPENTGELFF

D gene: NA
CDR3 length: 12
V gene: TRBV2
clone size: few
J gene: TRBJ1-2
CDR3 protein: CASSLQGGGYTF

D gene: NA
CDR3 length: 15
V gene: TRBV7-2
clone size: NA
J gene: TRBJ1-6
CDR3 protein: CASSSGGGVGSPLHF

D gene: NA
CDR3 length: 16
V gene: TRBV5-1
clone size: NA
J gene: TRBJ1-4
CDR3 protein: CASSLDLGGTNEKLFF

D gene: NA
CDR3 length: 14
V gene: TRBV6-5
clone size: NA
J gene: TRBJ1-1
CDR3 protein: CASSERSQNTEAFF

D gene: NA
CDR3 length: 15
V gene: TRBV9
clone size: NA
J gene: TRBJ1-6
CDR3 protein: CASSEHSNYNSPLHF

D gene: NA
CDR3 length: 13
V gene: TRBV18
clone size: NA
J gene: TRBJ2-5
CDR3 protein: CASSRSKQETQYF

D gene: NA
CDR3 length: 16
V gene: TRBV6-5
clone size: few
J gene: TRBJ2-7
CDR3 protein: CASSYEAGTRSYEQYF

D gene: TRBD1
CDR3 length: 17
V gene: TRBV28
clone size: NA
J gene: TRBJ1-2
CDR3 protein: CASSFPGQGATNYGYTF

D gene: NA
CDR3 length: 17
V gene: TRBV27
clone size: few
J gene: TRBJ1-2
CDR3 protein: CASSLSKNTFSSNGYTF

D gene: TRBD1
CDR3 length: 15
V gene: TRBV4-2
clone size: NA
J gene: TRBJ1-6
CDR3 protein: CASSLQTGVNSPLHF

D gene: NA
CDR3 length: 14
V gene: TRBV5-1
clone size: NA
J gene: TRBJ1-1
CDR3 protein: CASSLGPTNTEAFF

D gene: NA
CDR3 length: 13
V gene: TRBV18
clone size: NA
J gene: TRBJ1-1
CDR3 protein: CASSRDPGLEAFF

D gene: NA
CDR3 length: 17
V gene: TRBV19
clone size: NA
J gene: TRBJ1-1
CDR3 protein: CASSIGGFWGMNTEAFF

D gene: NA
CDR3 length: 16
V gene: TRBV6-6
clone size: few
J gene: TRBJ1-1
CDR3 protein: CATGDRSGARGTEAFF

D gene: NA
CDR3 length: 12
V gene: TRBV5-6
clone size: NA
J gene: TRBJ2-1
CDR3 protein: CASSFKFDEQFF

D gene: NA
CDR3 length: 12
V gene: TRBV7-9
clone size: NA
J gene: TRBJ2-2
CDR3 protein: CASSIGTGELFF

D gene: NA
CDR3 length: 12
V gene: TRBV11-2
clone size: NA
J gene: TRBJ1-1
CDR3 protein: CASSRRGTEAFF

D gene: NA
CDR3 length: 14
V gene: TRBV7-8
clone size: few
J gene: TRBJ1-1
CDR3 protein: CASSPGRGNTEAFF

D gene: NA
CDR3 length: 10
V gene: TRBV20-1
clone size: NA
J gene: TRBJ2-5
CDR3 protein: CSATQETQYF

D gene: NA
CDR3 length: 14
V gene: TRBV9
clone size: NA
J gene: TRBJ2-7
CDR3 protein: CASSVRWETHEQYF

D gene: NA
CDR3 length: 15
V gene: TRBV19
clone size: NA
J gene: TRBJ2-2
CDR3 protein: CASSIGGLAPGELFF

D gene: NA
CDR3 length: 17
V gene: TRBV4-2
clone size: NA
J gene: TRBJ1-6
CDR3 protein: CASSQVGTGGMNSPLHF

D gene: TRBD2
CDR3 length: 16
V gene: TRBV27
clone size: few
J gene: TRBJ2-1
CDR3 protein: CASSWYRPGGQNEQFF

D gene: NA
CDR3 length: 14
V gene: TRBV11-1
clone size: NA
J gene: TRBJ1-1
CDR3 protein: CASSFGTGNTEAFF

D gene: TRBD1
CDR3 length: 16
V gene: TRBV10-3
clone size: NA
J gene: TRBJ2-5
CDR3 protein: CAISSFPGQDAGTQYF

D gene: NA
CDR3 length: 14
V gene: TRBV5-1
clone size: few
J gene: TRBJ2-7
CDR3 protein: CASSLTGISYEQYF

D gene: NA
CDR3 length: 13
V gene: TRBV9
clone size: NA
J gene: TRBJ1-3
CDR3 protein: CASSAMTGNTIYF